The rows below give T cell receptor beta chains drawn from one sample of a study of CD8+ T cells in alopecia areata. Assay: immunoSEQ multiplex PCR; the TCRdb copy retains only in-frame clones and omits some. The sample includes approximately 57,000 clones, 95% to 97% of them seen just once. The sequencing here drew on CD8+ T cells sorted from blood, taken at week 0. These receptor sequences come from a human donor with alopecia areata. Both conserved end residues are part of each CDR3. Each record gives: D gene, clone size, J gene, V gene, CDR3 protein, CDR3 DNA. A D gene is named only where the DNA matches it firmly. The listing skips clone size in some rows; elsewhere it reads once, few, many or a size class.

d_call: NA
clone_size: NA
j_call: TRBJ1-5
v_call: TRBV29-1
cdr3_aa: CSVREGHSNQPQHF
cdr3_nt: TGCAGCGTGCGAGAGGGGCATAGCAATCAGCCCCAGCATTTT

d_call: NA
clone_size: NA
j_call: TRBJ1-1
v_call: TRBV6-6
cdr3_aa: CASSYQGEHTEAFF
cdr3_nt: TGTGCCAGCAGCTACCAGGGTGAGCACACTGAAGCTTTCTTT

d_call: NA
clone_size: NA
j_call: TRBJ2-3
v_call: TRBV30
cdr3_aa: CAWSVPGNTQYF
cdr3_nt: TGTGCCTGGAGTGTACCGGGGAATACGCAGTATTTT

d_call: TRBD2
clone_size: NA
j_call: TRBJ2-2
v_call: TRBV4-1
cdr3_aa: CASSHLLGGGTGELFF
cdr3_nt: TGCGCCAGCAGCCACCTCCTGGGCGGGGGCACCGGGGAGCTGTTTTTT

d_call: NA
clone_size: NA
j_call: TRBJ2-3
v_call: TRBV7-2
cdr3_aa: CASSFPAPSTDTQYF
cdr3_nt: TGTGCCAGCAGCTTTCCCGCGCCCAGCACAGATACGCAGTATTTT

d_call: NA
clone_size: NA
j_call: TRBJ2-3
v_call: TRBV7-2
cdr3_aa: CASSLAGLALTDTQYF
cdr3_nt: TGTGCCAGCAGCTTAGCGGGGCTAGCACTCACAGATACGCAGTATTTT

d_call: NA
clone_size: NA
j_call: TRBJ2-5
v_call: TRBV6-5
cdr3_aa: CASSYGDGQETQYF
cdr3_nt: TGTGCCAGCAGTTACGGAGATGGGCAAGAGACCCAGTACTTC

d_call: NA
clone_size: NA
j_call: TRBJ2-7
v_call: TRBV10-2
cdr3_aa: CASSEHYEQYF
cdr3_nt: TGCGCCAGCAGTGAGCACTACGAGCAGTACTTC

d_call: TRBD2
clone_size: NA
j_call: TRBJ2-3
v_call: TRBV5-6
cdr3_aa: CASSVRTSALHF
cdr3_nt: TGTGCCAGCAGCGTCCGGACTAGCGCCTTGCATTTT

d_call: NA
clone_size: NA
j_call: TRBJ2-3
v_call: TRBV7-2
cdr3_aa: CASSLIVLDTQYF
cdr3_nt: TGTGCCAGCAGCTTAATAGTTCTAGATACGCAGTATTTT

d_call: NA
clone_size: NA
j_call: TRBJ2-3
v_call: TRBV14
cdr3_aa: CASSPPEGSSTDTQYF
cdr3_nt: TGTGCCAGCAGCCCCCCGGAGGGTTCTAGCACAGATACGCAGTATTTT

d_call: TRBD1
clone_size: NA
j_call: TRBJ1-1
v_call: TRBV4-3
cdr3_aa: CASSQERALGQGDFEAFF
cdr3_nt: TGCGCCAGCAGCCAAGAGAGGGCCCTCGGACAGGGGGATTTTGAAGCTTTCTTT

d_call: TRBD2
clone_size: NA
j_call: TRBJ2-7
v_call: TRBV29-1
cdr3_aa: CSVRSGVSYEQYF
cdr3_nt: TGCAGCGTTCGTAGCGGGGTGTCCTACGAGCAGTACTTC

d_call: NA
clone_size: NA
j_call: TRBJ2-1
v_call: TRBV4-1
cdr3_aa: CASSQAPYGIGSYNEQFF
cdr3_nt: TGCGCCAGCAGCCAAGCCCCTTACGGGATAGGATCCTACAATGAGCAGTTCTTC

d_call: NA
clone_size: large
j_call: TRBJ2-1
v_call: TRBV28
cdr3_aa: CATSSGGLSNEQFF
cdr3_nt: TGTGCCACCTCCTCCGGGGGCCTCTCCAATGAGCAGTTCTTC

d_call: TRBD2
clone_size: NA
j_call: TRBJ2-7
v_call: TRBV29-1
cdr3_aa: CSVVGLAGGRPPYEQYF
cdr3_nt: TGCAGCGTGGTGGGACTAGCGGGGGGCCGCCCTCCCTACGAGCAGTACTTC

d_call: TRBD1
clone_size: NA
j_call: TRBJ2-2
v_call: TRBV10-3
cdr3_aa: CAISGDRGNTGELFF
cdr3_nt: TGTGCCATCAGTGGTGACAGGGGGAACACCGGGGAGCTGTTTTTT

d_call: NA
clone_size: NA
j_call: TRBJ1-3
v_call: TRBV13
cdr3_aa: CASSFQDRNTIYF
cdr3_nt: TGTGCCAGCAGCTTTCAGGACCGAAACACCATATATTTT

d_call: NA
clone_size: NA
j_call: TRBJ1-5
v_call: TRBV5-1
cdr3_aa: CASSLGQASNQPQHF
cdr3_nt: TGCGCCAGCAGCTTGGGACAGGCAAGCAATCAGCCCCAGCATTTT

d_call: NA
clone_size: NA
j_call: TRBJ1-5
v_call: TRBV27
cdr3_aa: CASSLSKAHRQPQHF
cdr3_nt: TGTGCCAGCAGTTTATCGAAGGCCCACCGTCAGCCCCAGCATTTT

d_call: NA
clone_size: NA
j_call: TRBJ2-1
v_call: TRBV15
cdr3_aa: CATSRAKGVYNEQFF
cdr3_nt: TGTGCCACCAGCAGAGCAAAGGGGGTCTACAATGAGCAGTTCTTC

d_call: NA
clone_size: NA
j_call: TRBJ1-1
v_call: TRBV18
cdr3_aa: CASSPKGPGATEAFF
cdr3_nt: TGTGCCAGCTCACCCAAGGGTCCGGGGGCGACTGAAGCTTTCTTT

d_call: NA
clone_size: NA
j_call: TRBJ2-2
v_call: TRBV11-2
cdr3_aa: CASRFRGSTAGELFF
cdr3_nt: TGTGCCAGCAGATTCAGAGGCAGTACTGCCGGGGAGCTGTTTTTT

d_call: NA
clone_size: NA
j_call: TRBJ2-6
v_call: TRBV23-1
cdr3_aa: CASSRRGPGANVLTF
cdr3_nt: TGCGCCAGCAGTCGGAGGGGGCCCGGGGCCAACGTCCTGACTTTC

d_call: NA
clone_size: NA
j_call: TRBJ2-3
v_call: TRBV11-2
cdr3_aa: CASSLADTQYF
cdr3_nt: TGTGCCAGCAGCTTGGCAGATACGCAGTATTTT

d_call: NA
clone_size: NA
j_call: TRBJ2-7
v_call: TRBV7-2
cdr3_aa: CASRTGRLSSYEQYF
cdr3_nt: TGTGCCAGCAGAACCGGACGACTTAGCTCCTACGAGCAGTACTTC

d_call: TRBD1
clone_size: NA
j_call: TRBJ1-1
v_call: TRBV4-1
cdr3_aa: CASSQDFAGGVNTEAFF
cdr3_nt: TGCGCCAGCAGCCAAGATTTTGCAGGGGGAGTGAACACTGAAGCTTTCTTT

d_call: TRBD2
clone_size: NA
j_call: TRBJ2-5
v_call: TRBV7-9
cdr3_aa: CASSFAGGQETQYF
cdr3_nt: TGTGCCAGCAGCTTCGCGGGGGGACAAGAGACCCAGTACTTC

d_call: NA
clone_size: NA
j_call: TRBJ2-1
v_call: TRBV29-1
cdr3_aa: CSVEGRLNEQFF
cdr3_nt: TGCAGCGTCGAAGGTCGTCTCAATGAGCAGTTCTTC

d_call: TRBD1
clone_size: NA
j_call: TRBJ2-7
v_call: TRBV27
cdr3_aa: CASMGTGIHEQYF
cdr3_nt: TGTGCCAGCATGGGGACAGGCATACACGAGCAGTACTTC

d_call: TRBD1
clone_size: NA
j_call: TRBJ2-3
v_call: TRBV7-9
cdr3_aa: CASSYTARGPDTQYF
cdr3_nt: TGTGCCAGCAGCTATACAGCCAGGGGGCCAGATACGCAGTATTTT

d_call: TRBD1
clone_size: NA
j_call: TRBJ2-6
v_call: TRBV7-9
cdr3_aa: CASSLAPGQGVVFVLTF
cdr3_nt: TGTGCCAGCAGCTTAGCGCCGGGACAGGGAGTTGTCTTCGTCCTGACTTTC

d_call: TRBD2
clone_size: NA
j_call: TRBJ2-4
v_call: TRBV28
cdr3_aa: CASSFYWEGFGENIQYF
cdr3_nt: TGTGCCAGCAGTTTTTATTGGGAGGGGTTTGGGGAAAACATTCAGTACTTC

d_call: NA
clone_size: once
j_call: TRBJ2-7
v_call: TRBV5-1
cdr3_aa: CASRFGRTDEQYF
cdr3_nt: TGCGCCAGCAGGTTTGGCAGGACCGACGAGCAGTACTTC

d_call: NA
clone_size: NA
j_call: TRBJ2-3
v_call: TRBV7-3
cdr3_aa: CASSLGVALGTTDTQYF
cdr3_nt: TGTGCCAGCAGCTTAGGGGTGGCACTAGGAACCACAGATACGCAGTATTTT

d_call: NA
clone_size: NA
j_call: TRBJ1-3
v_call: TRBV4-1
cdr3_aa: CASSHARSPGNTIYF
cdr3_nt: TGCGCCAGCAGCCACGCCCGGTCCCCTGGAAACACCATATATTTT

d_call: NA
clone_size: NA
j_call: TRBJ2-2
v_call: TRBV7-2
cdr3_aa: CASSPPAGELFF
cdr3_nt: TGTGCCAGCAGCCCCCCTGCGGGGGAGCTGTTTTTT

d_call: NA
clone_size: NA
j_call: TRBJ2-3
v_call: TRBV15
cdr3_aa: CATSRDPALGTDTQYF
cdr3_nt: TGTGCCACCAGCAGAGATCCTGCATTGGGGACAGATACGCAGTATTTT

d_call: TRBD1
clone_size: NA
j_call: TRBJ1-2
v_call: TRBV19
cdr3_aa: CATSQGAASYGYTF
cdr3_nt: TGTGCCACTTCACAGGGGGCGGCTTCTTATGGCTACACCTTC

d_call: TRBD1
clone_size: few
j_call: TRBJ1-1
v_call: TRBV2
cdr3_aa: CASSYDRGRTEAFF
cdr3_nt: TGTGCCAGCAGTTATGACAGGGGGCGAACTGAAGCTTTCTTT

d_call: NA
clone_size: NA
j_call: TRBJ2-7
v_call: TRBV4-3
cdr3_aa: CASSQDWIADYEQYF
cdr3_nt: TGCGCCAGCAGCCAAGATTGGATAGCGGACTACGAGCAGTACTTC

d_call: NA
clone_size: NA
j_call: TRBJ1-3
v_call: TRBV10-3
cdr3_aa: CAISEGLVDSGNTIYF
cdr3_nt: TGTGCCATCAGTGAGGGATTAGTTGACTCTGGAAACACCATATATTTT

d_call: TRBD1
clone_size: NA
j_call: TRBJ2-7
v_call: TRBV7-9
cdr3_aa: CASSLLPGQGNYEQYF
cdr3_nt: TGTGCCAGCAGCTTACTTCCGGGACAGGGAAACTACGAGCAGTACTTC

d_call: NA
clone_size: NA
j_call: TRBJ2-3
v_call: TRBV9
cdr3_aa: CASSVGTDTQYF
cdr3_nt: TGTGCCAGCAGCGTAGGCACAGATACGCAGTATTTT